Listed here are 2 T cell receptor beta chains from one sample, sequenced in a study of cytomegalovirus exposure and HLA in healthy donors. The PCR contained 60 Vbeta and 13 Jbeta primers. TCRdb's copy holds only in-frame clones and misses some; the assay was immunoSEQ multiplex PCR. Of over 150,000 clones listed, 80% are singletons. Sequenced: PBMCs. Every receptor here comes from a human donor in good health.

The gene calls are TRBV5-4 and TRBJ2-5; tentative D call: TRBD1 (6 bases). Trimming stripped 2 bases from V and 2 bases from J, with 7 bases between. Germline V CDR1 and CDR2: SGHNT, YYREEE (reference sequence). This CDR3 region has 13 residues. In nucleotides, the CDR3 is TGTGCCAGCAGCTTCCAGGGGCAAGAGACCCAGTACTTC. Translated: CASSFQGQETQYF.

The chain is built from TRBV4-3 and TRBJ2-7, with TRBD2 as a possible D gene (7 bases). The CDR3 covers 18 residues. Trimming took 0 bases from V and 0 from J, leaving 18 bases between them. Germline V gives CDR1 LGHNA, CDR2 YSLEER. The CDR3 loop reads CASSQEGGSGGPSYEQYF. As DNA, the CDR3 is TGCGCCAGCAGCCAAGAGGGGGGGAGTGGGGGCCCCTCCTACGAGCAGTACTTC.